This TCR beta chain appears in the sequencing data of a study of cytomegalovirus exposure and HLA in healthy donors. General study results and limits: There were over 150 TCR beta chains listed as cytomegalovirus-associated.

PCR used 60 Vbeta primers and 13 Jbeta primers. Generated by immunoSEQ multiplex PCR, the TCRdb table keeps only in-frame clones and is missing some. The sample lists about 96,000 clones; around 64% were seen once. About this clone itself: Its cognate antigen is unknown.

Trimming at V came to 7 bases and at J to 1 base, leaving 9 bases not matched to a gene. Germline V gives CDR1 SQVTM, CDR2 ANQGSEA. This CDR3 has 14 residues. Sequencing was performed on PBMCs. This sequence was found in a man aged 60 to 75 in good health and CMV-seronegative. The chain employs TRBV29-1 and TRBJ1-1, with 7 bases aligning to TRBD1. CDR3 protein: CSAETRDRNTEAFF. Written as DNA, the CDR3 is TGCAGCGCCGAAACCCGGGACAGGAACACTGAAGCTTTCTTT.